A selection of T cell receptor beta chains follows, all from one sample in a study of blood T cell repertoires in COVID-19. Sequencing was performed with immunoSEQ multiplex PCR; in TCRdb, only in-frame clones are kept and a portion is missing. The sample lists tens of thousands of clones; more than 70% were seen once. What was sequenced was peripheral blood. These receptors originate from a man in his 60s with active or convalescent COVID-19. CDR3s include the opening cysteine and the closing phenylalanine or tryptophan. A D gene is named only where the DNA matches it firmly. Expanded clones get a size class; other rows say once, few or many, or leave the size out.

-	TRBV4-2	-	TRBJ2-7	TGTGCCAGCAGCCAAGATGCGGCCCTCGGTCGATACGAGCAGTACTTC	CASSQDAALGRYEQYF
-	TRBV5-8	TRBD1	TRBJ2-2	TGTGCCAGCAGCCCGGGACAGGTTAGAGGTAACACCGGGGAGCTGTTTTTT	CASSPGQVRGNTGELFF
-	TRBV7-2	TRBD1	TRBJ2-7	TGTGCCAGCAGCACAGGTTCTCCAGGGGGCGGCTACGAGCAGTACTTC	CASSTGSPGGGYEQYF
-	TRBV6-5	TRBD1	TRBJ2-7	TGTGCCAGCAGTTACCAGAGGACAGGGGCTTACGAGCAGTACTTC	CASSYQRTGAYEQYF
-	TRBV7-9	-	TRBJ1-2	TGTGCCAGCAGCTCCCGAAGAGCCGGGAAAGTTAGCTATGGCTACACCTTC	CASSSRRAGKVSYGYTF
-	TRBV6-5	TRBD1	TRBJ1-1	TGTGCCAGCAGTTCCCCGGACAGGGGGTTGTATGCTTTCTTT	CASSSPDRGLYAFF
-	TRBV4-3	TRBD1	TRBJ1-2	TGCGCCAGCAGCCAAGGACAGGGTGGCTCCCTCTATGGCTACACCTTC	CASSQGQGGSLYGYTF
-	TRBV9	-	TRBJ2-7	TGTGCCAGCAGCGTTGGGGGGACAGCCTACGAGCAGTACTTC	CASSVGGTAYEQYF
-	TRBV2	TRBD1	TRBJ1-4	TGTGCCAGCAGTGACTCCGGACAGGGTAGGGAAAAACTGTTTTTT	CASSDSGQGREKLFF
-	TRBV12-3/TRBV12-4	-	TRBJ1-1	TGTGCCAGCAGGCGACTAATGAACACTGAAGCTTTCTTT	CASRRLMNTEAFF
-	TRBV18	TRBD1	TRBJ2-7	TGTGCCAGCTCACAAGGTGGTCAGGGGGCGCGTGAGCAGTACTTC	CASSQGGQGAREQYF
-	TRBV5-1	TRBD1	TRBJ1-4	TGCGCCAGCAGCTTACGGGAACAGGGGGCAAATGAAAAACTGTTTTTT	CASSLREQGANEKLFF
-	TRBV5-6	-	TRBJ1-2	TGTGCCAGCAGCTTGAACAGGGAGTATGGCTACACCTTC	CASSLNREYGYTF
-	TRBV3-1/TRBV3-2	-	TRBJ1-5	TGTGCCAGCAGCCGGCAGGGGCGGCAGCCCCAGCATTTT	CASSRQGRQPQHF
-	TRBV5-1	-	TRBJ2-5	TGCGCCAGCAGCTTAAATAGGGGGGAGACCCAGTACTTC	CASSLNRGETQYF
-	TRBV3-1/TRBV3-2	TRBD2	TRBJ2-7	TGTGCCAGCAGCCAAGAGGGCGGGGGGCGGTACGAGCAGTACTTC	CASSQEGGGRYEQYF
-	TRBV28	TRBD2	TRBJ2-1	TGTGCCAGCAGTTCTCCCGGACTAGCCCGACAGCAGTTCTTC	CASSSPGLARQQFF
-	TRBV2	TRBD1	TRBJ2-1	TGTGCCAGCAGGGACAGGGGCTTTTACAATGAGCAGTTCTTC	CASRDRGFYNEQFF
-	TRBV25-1	-	TRBJ1-2	TGTGCCAGCAGTGAGGAGGGTATAAACTATGGCTACACCTTC	CASSEEGINYGYTF
-	TRBV5-1	TRBD1	TRBJ1-4	TGCGCCAGCAGCTTCGGGCAGGGGGCCTCAACTAATGAAAAACTGTTTTTT	CASSFGQGASTNEKLFF
-	TRBV21-1	-	TRBJ2-7	TGTGCCAGGCCAGAATTGGGGGCGTGCGCCTACGAGCAGTACTTC	CARPELGACAYEQYF
-	TRBV7-8	-	TRBJ1-1	TGTGCCAGCAGCTTAGCGCTGGCAGGGGAGTACACTGAAGCTTTCTTT	CASSLALAGEYTEAFF
-	TRBV19	TRBD1	TRBJ1-2	TGTGCCAGTAGTATCCAGGGGGACTATGGCTACACCTTC	CASSIQGDYGYTF
-	TRBV5-1	TRBD2	TRBJ2-3	TGCGCCAGCAGCTTGGGCCCCCTTGGAGCGGGGGGGTCTACAGATACGCAGTATTTT	CASSLGPLGAGGSTDTQYF
-	TRBV7-9	TRBD1	TRBJ1-2	TGTGCCAGCAGCTTCGACAGGGGGATCTATGGCTACACCTTC	CASSFDRGIYGYTF
-	TRBV19	-	TRBJ2-3	TGTGCCAGTAGTGTGGCGGGGGCGTCAGATACGCAGTATTTT	CASSVAGASDTQYF
few	TRBV19	-	TRBJ2-3	TGTGCCAGTAGTGAGAGGGACAGCGGGACAGATACGCAGTATTTT	CASSERDSGTDTQYF
few	TRBV19	TRBD2	TRBJ2-5	TGTGCCAGTAGTATCGGGAGGGAAGAGACCCAGTACTTC	CASSIGREETQYF
-	TRBV19	-	TRBJ2-1	TGTGCCAGTAGCCCGGGACTCTACTACAATGAGCAGTTCTTC	CASSPGLYYNEQFF
few	TRBV2	TRBD1	TRBJ1-2	TGTGCCAGCAGTGAAGGGCAGGGGACAGGGGATGGCTACACCTTC	CASSEGQGTGDGYTF
-	TRBV5-4	-	TRBJ1-3	TGTGCCAGCAGCTTCAGAGGAAATGGAAACACCATATATTTT	CASSFRGNGNTIYF
-	TRBV29-1	-	TRBJ1-2	TGCAGCGCGACAGGTTCCTATGGCTACACCTTC	CSATGSYGYTF
few	TRBV7-2	-	TRBJ2-5	TGTGCCAGCAGCTTGGGAGCCGGGACCCAGTACTTC	CASSLGAGTQYF
-	TRBV2	-	TRBJ1-2	TGTGCCAGCACCCCAGATAGACAGGCTAGTGACTATGGCTACACCTTC	CASTPDRQASDYGYTF
-	TRBV27	TRBD1	TRBJ1-6	TGTGCCAGCAGTTCAGACAGGGGGAGGGATTCACCCCTCCACTTT	CASSSDRGRDSPLHF
-	TRBV4-1	-	TRBJ2-5	TGCGCCAGCAGCCAGGGGGAACTAGCATTAGAGACCCAGTACTTC	CASSQGELALETQYF
-	TRBV7-2	-	TRBJ2-5	TGTGCCAGCAGCTCTCAGGGCCAAGAGACCCAGTACTTC	CASSSQGQETQYF
-	TRBV5-4	-	TRBJ2-2	TGTGCCAGCAGCCCCAACCCAGGGGGAGGCACCGGGGAGCTGTTTTTT	CASSPNPGGGTGELFF
-	TRBV7-2	-	TRBJ2-5	TGTGCCAGCAGCTTAAGCGGGGAGACCCAGTACTTC	CASSLSGETQYF
-	TRBV12-5	-	TRBJ2-7	TGTGCTAGTGGCACCCGACTAGGAACCATTTACGAGCAGTACTTC	CASGTRLGTIYEQYF
once	TRBV5-6	TRBD1	TRBJ2-7	TGTGCCAGCAGCGGGACAGGGGCTGGCGAGCAGTACTTC	CASSGTGAGEQYF
-	TRBV11-2	TRBD1	TRBJ1-2	TGTGCCAGCAGCTTAGATCTGACAGGGGGATCCTATGGCTACACCTTC	CASSLDLTGGSYGYTF
-	TRBV6-5	TRBD2	TRBJ2-3	TGTGCCAGCACCGGGACTAGCGAGGGAGATACGCAGTATTTT	CASTGTSEGDTQYF
once	TRBV11-2	-	TRBJ2-5	TGTGCCAGCAGCTTAGGTGGGCAGGGAAAAGAGACCCAGTACTTC	CASSLGGQGKETQYF
-	TRBV4-2	-	TRBJ2-3	TGTGCCAGCAGCCAAGATTGGGTACAGGGTACCCGCACAGATACGCAGTATTTT	CASSQDWVQGTRTDTQYF
-	TRBV5-3	-	TRBJ1-4	TGTGCCAGAAGCGGACAGAGAAATGAAAAACTGTTTTTT	CARSGQRNEKLFF
-	TRBV9	TRBD1	TRBJ1-2	TGTGCCAGCAGCACTCAGACAGGGGGTAACTATGGCTACACCTTC	CASSTQTGGNYGYTF
few	TRBV18	TRBD1	TRBJ2-7	TGTGCCAGCTCACCAAATCGCCAGGGGGCGTACGAGCAGTACTTC	CASSPNRQGAYEQYF
-	TRBV3-1/TRBV3-2	TRBD1	TRBJ1-1	TGTGCCAGCAGCCCCCAGGGACAGGGGTTCCGCGCTTTCTTT	CASSPQGQGFRAFF
-	TRBV10-3	-	TRBJ1-1	TGTGCCATCAGCCCCGAGGGCGGGGGAAACACTGAAGCTTTCTTT	CAISPEGGGNTEAFF
-	TRBV27	-	TRBJ1-2	TGTGCCAGCAGTCCCACAGGGACCTATGGCTACACCTTC	CASSPTGTYGYTF
-	TRBV7-9	TRBD1	TRBJ2-2	TGTGCCAGCAGCTCCCTGGACAGGGACCTAAGAGGGGAGCTGTTTTTT	CASSSLDRDLRGELFF
-	TRBV21-1	-	TRBJ1-1	TGTGCCAGCAGCAAAGGCTCCCTGACAGGGGGCCAAAGTGGAGCTTTCTTT	CASSKGSLTGGQSGAFF